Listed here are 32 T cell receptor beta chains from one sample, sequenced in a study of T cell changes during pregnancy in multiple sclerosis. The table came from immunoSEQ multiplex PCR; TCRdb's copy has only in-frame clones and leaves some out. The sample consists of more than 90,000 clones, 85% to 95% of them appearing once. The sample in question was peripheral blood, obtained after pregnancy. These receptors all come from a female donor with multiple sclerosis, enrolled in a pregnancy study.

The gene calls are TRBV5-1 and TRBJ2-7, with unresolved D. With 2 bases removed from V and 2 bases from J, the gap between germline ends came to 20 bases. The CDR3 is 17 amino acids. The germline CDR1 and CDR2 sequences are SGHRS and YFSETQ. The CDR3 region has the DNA TGCGCCAGCAGCTTCAGCACCGGAGAAGTTGCCCCCTACGAGCAGTACTTC. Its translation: CASSFSTGEVAPYEQYF.

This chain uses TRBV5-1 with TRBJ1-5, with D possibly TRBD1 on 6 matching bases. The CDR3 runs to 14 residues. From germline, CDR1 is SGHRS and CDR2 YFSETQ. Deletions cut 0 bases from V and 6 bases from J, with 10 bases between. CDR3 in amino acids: CASSLEGGSQPQHF. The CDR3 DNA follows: TGCGCCAGCAGCTTGGAGGGGGGGAGTCAGCCCCAGCATTTT.

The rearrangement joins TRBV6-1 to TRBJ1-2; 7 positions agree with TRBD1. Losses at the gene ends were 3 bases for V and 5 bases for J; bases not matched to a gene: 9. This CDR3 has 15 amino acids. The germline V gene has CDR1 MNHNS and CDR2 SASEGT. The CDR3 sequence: CASSDLTGPLYGYTF. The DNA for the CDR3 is TGTGCCAGCAGTGACCTGACAGGGCCCCTTTATGGCTACACCTTC.

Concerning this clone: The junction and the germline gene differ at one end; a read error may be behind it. The CDR3 DNA is TGTGCCAGCAGCCCCAAGCGTTTT. Its protein is CASSPKRF. The rearrangement joins TRBV7-9 to TRBJ1-4; D is unresolved. This CDR3 comprises 8 residues. Germline V lookup: CDR1 SEHNR, CDR2 FQNEAQ (reference sequence). Filled out from reference TRBV7-9 and TRBJ1-4, the complete variable domain reads DTGVSQNPRHKITKRGQNVTFRCDPISEHNRLYWYRQTLGQGPEFLTYFQNEAQLEKSRLLSDRFSAERPKGSFSTLEIQRTEQGDSAMYLCASSPKRFGSGTQLSVL.

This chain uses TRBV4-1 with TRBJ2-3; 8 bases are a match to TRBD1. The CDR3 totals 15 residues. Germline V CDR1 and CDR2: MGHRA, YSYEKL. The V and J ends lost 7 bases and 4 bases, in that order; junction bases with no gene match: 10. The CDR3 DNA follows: TGCGCCAGCACCCTACAGGGGGAATGGTCAGATACGCAGTATTTT. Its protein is CASTLQGEWSDTQYF.

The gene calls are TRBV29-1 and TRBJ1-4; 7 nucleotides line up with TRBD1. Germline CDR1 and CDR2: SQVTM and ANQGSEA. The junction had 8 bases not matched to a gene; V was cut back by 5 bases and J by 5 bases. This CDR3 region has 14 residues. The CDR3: CSVHTGTDNEKLFF. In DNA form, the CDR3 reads TGCAGCGTTCACACCGGGACAGACAATGAAAAACTGTTTTTT.

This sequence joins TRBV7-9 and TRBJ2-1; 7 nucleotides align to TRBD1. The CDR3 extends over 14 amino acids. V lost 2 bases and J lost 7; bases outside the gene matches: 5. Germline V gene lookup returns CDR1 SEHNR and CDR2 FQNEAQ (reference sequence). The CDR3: CASSLRDRENEQFF. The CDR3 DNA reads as TGTGCCAGCAGCTTACGCGACAGGGAGAATGAGCAGTTCTTC.

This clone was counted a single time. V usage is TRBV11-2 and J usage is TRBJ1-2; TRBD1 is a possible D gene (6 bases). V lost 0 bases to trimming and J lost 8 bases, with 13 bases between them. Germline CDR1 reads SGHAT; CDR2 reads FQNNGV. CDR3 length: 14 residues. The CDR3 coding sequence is TGTGCCAGCAGCTTAGACCCCTACAGGGACGGCTACACCTTC. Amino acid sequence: CASSLDPYRDGYTF.

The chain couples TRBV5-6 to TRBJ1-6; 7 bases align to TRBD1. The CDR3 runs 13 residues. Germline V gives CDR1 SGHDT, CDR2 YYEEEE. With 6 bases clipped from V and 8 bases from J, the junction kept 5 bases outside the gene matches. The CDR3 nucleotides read TGTGCCAGCACCAGACAGGGTCATTCACCCCTCCACTTT. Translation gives CASTRQGHSPLHF. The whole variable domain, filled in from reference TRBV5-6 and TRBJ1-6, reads DAGVTQSPTHLIKTRGQQVTLRCSPKSGHDTVSWYQQALGQGPQFIFQYYEEEERQRGNFPDRFSGHQFPNYSSELNVNALLLGDSALYLCASTRQGHSPLHFGNGTRLTVT.

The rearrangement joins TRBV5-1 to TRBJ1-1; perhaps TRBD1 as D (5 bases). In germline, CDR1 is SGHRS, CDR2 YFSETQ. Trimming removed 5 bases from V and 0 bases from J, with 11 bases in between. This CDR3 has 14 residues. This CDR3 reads CASRPQGMNTEAFF. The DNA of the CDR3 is TGCGCCAGCAGACCTCAGGGAATGAACACTGAAGCTTTCTTT.

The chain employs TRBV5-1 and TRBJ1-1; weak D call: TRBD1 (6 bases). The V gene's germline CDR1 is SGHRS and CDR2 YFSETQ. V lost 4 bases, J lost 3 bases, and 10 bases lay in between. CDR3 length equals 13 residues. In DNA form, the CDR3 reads TGCGCCAGCAGCGGACAGATCGACACTGAAGCTTTCTTT. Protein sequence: CASSGQIDTEAFF.

CDR3 loop: CASSLRGEAFF. CDR3 DNA sequence: TGTGCCAGCAGCTTACGAGGGGAAGCTTTCTTT. The chain joins TRBV7-2 to TRBJ1-1, with D unclear. Germline loops: CDR1 SGHTA, CDR2 FQGNSA. This CDR3 has 11 amino acids. The germline V and J ends were trimmed by 2 bases and 8 bases, with 6 bases remaining between them.

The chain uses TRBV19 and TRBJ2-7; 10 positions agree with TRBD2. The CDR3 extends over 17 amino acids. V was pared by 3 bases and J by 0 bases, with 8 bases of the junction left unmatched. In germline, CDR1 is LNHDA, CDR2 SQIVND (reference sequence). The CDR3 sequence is CASSIRTSGDSSYEQYF. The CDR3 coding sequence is TGTGCCAGTAGTATCCGGACTAGCGGAGACAGCTCCTACGAGCAGTACTTC.

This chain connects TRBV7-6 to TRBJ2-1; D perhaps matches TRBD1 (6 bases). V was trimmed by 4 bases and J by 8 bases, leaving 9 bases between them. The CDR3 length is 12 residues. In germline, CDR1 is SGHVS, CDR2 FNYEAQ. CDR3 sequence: CASSSQGYEQFF. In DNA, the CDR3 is TGTGCCAGCAGCTCGCAGGGGTATGAGCAGTTCTTC.

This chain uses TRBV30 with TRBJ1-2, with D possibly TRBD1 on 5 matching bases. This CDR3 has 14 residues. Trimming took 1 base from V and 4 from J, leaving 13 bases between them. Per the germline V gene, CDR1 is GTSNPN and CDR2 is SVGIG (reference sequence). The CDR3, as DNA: TGTGCCTGGAGTGCGTTGCAGGGCAGCTATGGCTACACCTTC. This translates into CAWSALQGSYGYTF.

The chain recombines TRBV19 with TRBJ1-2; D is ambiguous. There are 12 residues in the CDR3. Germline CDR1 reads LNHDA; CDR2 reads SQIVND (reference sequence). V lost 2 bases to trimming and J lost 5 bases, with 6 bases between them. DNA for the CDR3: TGTGCCAGTAGTATAAGCGGGTATGGCTACACCTTC. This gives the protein CASSISGYGYTF.

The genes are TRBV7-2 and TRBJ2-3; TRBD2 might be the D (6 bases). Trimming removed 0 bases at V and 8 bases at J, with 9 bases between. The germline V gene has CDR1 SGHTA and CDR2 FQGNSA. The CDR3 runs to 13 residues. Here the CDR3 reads CASSLALEGTQYF. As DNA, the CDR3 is TGTGCCAGCAGCTTAGCGTTGGAGGGTACGCAGTATTTT. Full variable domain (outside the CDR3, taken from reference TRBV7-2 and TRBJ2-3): GAGVSQSPSNKVTEKGKDVELRCDPISGHTALYWYRQSLGQGLEFLIYFQGNSAPDKSGLPSDRFSAERTGGSVSTLTIQRTQQEDSAVYLCASSLALEGTQYFGPGTRLTVL.

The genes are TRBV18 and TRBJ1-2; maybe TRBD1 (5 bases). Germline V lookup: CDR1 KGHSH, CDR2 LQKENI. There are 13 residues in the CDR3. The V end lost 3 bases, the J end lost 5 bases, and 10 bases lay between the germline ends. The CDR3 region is CASSPGGAYGYTF. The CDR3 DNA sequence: TGTGCCAGCTCACCGGGTGGGGCTTATGGCTACACCTTC.

The CDR3 region is CASSPRRADNSPLHF. Here the CDR3 DNA reads TGTGCCAGCAGTCCCCGCAGGGCGGATAATTCACCCCTCCACTTT. V is TRBV6-4 and J is TRBJ1-6; weak D call: TRBD1 (5 bases). From germline, CDR1 is MRHNA and CDR2 SNTAGT. The CDR3 is made up of 15 amino acids. Trimming cost V 5 bases and J 5 bases, with 13 bases left between them.

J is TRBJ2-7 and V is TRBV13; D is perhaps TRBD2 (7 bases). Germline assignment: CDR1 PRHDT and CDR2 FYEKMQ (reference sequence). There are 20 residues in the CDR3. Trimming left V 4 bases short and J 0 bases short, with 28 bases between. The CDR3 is CASSSTEGLGEGGHSYEQYF. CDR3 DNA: TGTGCCAGCAGCTCCACAGAAGGGTTGGGGGAGGGGGGGCACTCCTACGAGCAGTACTTC.

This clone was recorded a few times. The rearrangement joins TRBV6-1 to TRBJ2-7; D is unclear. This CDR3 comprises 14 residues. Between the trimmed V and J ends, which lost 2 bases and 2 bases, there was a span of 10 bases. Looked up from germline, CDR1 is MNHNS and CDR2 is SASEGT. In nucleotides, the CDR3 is TGTGCCAGCAGTGAAAGTGGGCCGCCCTACGAGCAGTACTTC. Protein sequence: CASSESGPPYEQYF.

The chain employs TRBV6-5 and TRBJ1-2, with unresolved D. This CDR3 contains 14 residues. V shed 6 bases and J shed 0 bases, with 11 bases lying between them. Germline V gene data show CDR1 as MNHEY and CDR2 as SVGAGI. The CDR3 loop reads CASSLTGANYGYTF. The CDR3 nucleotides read TGTGCCAGCAGCCTTACCGGGGCTAACTATGGCTACACCTTC.

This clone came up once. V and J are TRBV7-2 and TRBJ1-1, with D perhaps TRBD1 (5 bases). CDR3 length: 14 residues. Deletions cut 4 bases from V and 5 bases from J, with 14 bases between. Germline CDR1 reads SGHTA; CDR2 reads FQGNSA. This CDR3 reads CASSSNSRGTEAFF. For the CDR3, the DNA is TGTGCCAGCAGCTCGAACTCCCGGGGGACTGAAGCTTTCTTT.

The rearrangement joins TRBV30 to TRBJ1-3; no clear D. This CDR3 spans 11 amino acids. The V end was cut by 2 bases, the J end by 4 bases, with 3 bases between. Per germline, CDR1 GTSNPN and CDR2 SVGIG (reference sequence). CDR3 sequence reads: CAWSIGNTIYF. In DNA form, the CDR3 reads TGTGCCTGGAGTATAGGAAACACCATATATTTT.

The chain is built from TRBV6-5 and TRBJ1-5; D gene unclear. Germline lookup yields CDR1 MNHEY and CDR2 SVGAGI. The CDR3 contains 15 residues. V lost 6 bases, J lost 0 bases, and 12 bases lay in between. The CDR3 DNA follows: TGTGCCAGCAGGAAACAATCTTATAGCAATCAGCCCCAGCATTTT. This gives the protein CASRKQSYSNQPQHF.

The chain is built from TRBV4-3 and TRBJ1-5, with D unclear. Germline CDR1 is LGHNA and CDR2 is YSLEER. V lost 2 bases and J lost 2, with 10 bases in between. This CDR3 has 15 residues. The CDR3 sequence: CASSQISGGNQPQHF. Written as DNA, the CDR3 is TGCGCCAGCAGCCAAATATCCGGGGGCAATCAGCCCCAGCATTTT.

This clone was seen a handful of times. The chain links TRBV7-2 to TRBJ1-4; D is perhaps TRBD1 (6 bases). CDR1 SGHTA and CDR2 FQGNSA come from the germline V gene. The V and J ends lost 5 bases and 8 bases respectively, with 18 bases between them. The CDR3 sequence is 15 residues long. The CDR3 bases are TGTGCCAGCAGCCAGGGGCCGGCAGGGCTGGAAAAACTGTTTTTT. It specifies CASSQGPAGLEKLFF.

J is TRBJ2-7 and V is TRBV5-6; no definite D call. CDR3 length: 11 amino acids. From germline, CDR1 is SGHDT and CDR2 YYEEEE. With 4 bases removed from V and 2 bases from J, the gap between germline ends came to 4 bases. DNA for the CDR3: TGTGCCAGCAGCCTAACCTACGAGCAGTACTTC. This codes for CASSLTYEQYF.

The CDR3 sequence: CASSRDSQETQYF. The CDR3 DNA follows: TGTGCCAGCAGCCGGGACAGCCAAGAGACCCAGTACTTC. The chain joins TRBV11-2 to TRBJ2-5; TRBD1 agrees at 7 bases. The germline V gene encodes CDR1 SGHAT and CDR2 FQNNGV. This CDR3 is built from 13 residues. V shed 5 bases and J 1 base; nucleotides not matched to a gene: 1.

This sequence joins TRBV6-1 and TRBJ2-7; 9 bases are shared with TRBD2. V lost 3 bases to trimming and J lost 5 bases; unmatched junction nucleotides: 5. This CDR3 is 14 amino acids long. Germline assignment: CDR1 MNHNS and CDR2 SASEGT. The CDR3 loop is CASSDLREGDEQYF. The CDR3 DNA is TGTGCCAGCAGTGATTTGCGGGAGGGCGACGAGCAGTACTTC.

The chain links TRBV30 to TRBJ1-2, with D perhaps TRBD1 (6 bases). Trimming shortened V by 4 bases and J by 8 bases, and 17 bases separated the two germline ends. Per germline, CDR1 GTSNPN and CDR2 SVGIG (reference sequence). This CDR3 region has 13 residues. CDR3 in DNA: TGTGCCTGGAAAAGAGGGGGGGCCATAGGCTACACCTTC. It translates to CAWKRGGAIGYTF.

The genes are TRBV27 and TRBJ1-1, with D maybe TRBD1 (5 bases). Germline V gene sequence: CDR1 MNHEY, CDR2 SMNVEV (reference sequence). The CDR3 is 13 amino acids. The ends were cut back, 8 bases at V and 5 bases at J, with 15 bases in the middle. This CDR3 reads CASLRRDWTEAFF. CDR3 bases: TGTGCCAGCCTACGCCGGGACTGGACTGAAGCTTTCTTT.